One and the same sample provided the 31 T cell receptor beta chains below, sequenced in a study of monozygotic twins with inflammatory bowel disease (dated by TCRdb to 2018 to 2020). Preparation of the library involved 5' RACE. Sequenced using an Illumina HiSeq 2500. After reprocessing by TCRdb, each CDR3 protein sequence is one entry, and no DNA is given. The table for this sample shows roughly 300,000 distinct CDR3 sequences. The top ten clones comprise 5.6% of the sample. Input material: blood. These receptors all stem from a human donor with ulcerative colitis or Crohn's disease, or a healthy co-twin of an affected twin (not recorded which).

The J gene is TRBJ1-5, the V gene TRBV6-1. The CDR3 runs 12 residues. Germline V CDR1 and CDR2: MNHNS, SASEGT. The CDR3 loop reads CASGKGNQPQHF.

V usage is TRBV7-2 and J usage is TRBJ2-7; no DNA is available, so the TRBD2 call from TCRdb remains unchecked. The length of the CDR3 is 14 residues. Per germline, CDR1 SGHTA and CDR2 FQGNSA. CDR3 sequence: CASSTQRGTYEQYF.

This sequence joins TRBV5-5 and TRBJ2-7; absent DNA, TCRdb's TRBD1 call cannot be checked. The V gene's germline CDR1 is SGHKS and CDR2 YYEKEE (reference sequence). CDR3 size: 16 residues. The CDR3 sequence: CASSLRLGTGGHEQYF.

This chain connects TRBV7-2 to TRBJ2-5. CDR1 and CDR2 from the germline V gene are SGHTA and FQGNSA. CDR3 length: 15 amino acids. The CDR3 here is CASSLEGRVRETQYF.

J is TRBJ2-7 and V is TRBV7-2; TCRdb reports TRBD1, a call that lacks DNA to check it against. The CDR3 consists of 17 residues. The germline V gene has CDR1 SGHTA and CDR2 FQGNSA. The CDR3 here is CASSLAGGGHNAYEQYF.

V and J are TRBV2 and TRBJ2-7. Germline V gene lookup returns CDR1 SNHLY and CDR2 FYNNEI. The CDR3 totals 15 residues. The chain's CDR3 is CASSEGQESSYEQYF.

This sequence joins TRBV11-3 and TRBJ2-7; as DNA is missing, the TRBD1 call by TCRdb cannot be tested. Germline V lookup: CDR1 SGHNT, CDR2 YENEEA. This CDR3 comprises 15 residues. The chain's CDR3 is CASSLGARDNYEQYF.

The rearrangement joins TRBV20-1 to TRBJ2-3. Germline CDR1 and CDR2: DFQATT and SNEGSKA (reference sequence). The CDR3 sequence is 14 residues long. CDR3 amino acids: CSARDFTYTDTQYF.

This chain joins TRBV11-2 and TRBJ2-7; TCRdb's D gene call, TRBD1, goes unchecked for lack of DNA. Germline V CDR1 and CDR2: SGHAT, FQNNGV. The CDR3 loop spans 18 amino acids. The chain's CDR3 is CASSLVISRIPADHEQYF. The full variable domain, its missing parts supplied by reference TRBV11-2 and TRBJ2-7, is EAGVAQSPRYKIIEKRQSVAFWCNPISGHATLYWYQQILGQGPKLLIQFQNNGVVDDSQLPKDRFSAERLKGVDSTLKIQPAKLEDSAVYLCASSLVISRIPADHEQYFGPGTRLTVT.

The chain has TRBV6-5 and TRBJ2-2; the TRBD2 assignment by TCRdb is unverifiable without DNA. This CDR3 contains 16 residues. Germline V gene lookup returns CDR1 MNHEY and CDR2 SVGAGI. CDR3 residues: CASSYKAGVGVGELFF.

This chain uses TRBV12-3 or TRBV12-4 with TRBJ2-1. The CDR3 loop spans 11 amino acids. The CDR3 sequence is CASSHSGEQFF.

The V and J genes are TRBV10-3 and TRBJ2-2; as DNA is missing, the TRBD1 call by TCRdb cannot be tested. The CDR3 has 15 residues. The germline V gene encodes CDR1 ENHRY and CDR2 SYGVKD. The CDR3 loop is CAIKPGQVDTGELFF.

The chain recombines TRBV28 with TRBJ2-4; TCRdb's D call of TRBD1 is untestable without DNA. The CDR3 is 14 amino acids. Germline V gives CDR1 MDHEN, CDR2 SYDVKM. The CDR3 is CASGDQGSENIQYF.

This sequence joins TRBV4-3 and TRBJ2-1; TCRdb's D call of TRBD1 is untestable without DNA. The germline gives CDR1 LGHNA, CDR2 YSLEER. The CDR3 contains 14 residues. The CDR3 sequence: CASSPKGGINEQFF.

The rearrangement joins TRBV18 to TRBJ2-3. The CDR3 length is 15 residues. Germline V gene lookup returns CDR1 KGHSH and CDR2 LQKENI. The CDR3 loop is CASSPSAGSTDTQYF.

V and J are TRBV6-6 and TRBJ2-1; the D call of TRBD1 rests on TCRdb alone, since no DNA is present to check it. In germline, CDR1 is MNHNY, CDR2 SVGAGI (reference sequence). The CDR3 is made up of 12 amino acids. The CDR3 protein is CASSTRNNEQFF.

The V call is TRBV5-1, the J call TRBJ2-4; TCRdb calls TRBD1, which cannot be checked without DNA. Germline V gives CDR1 SGHRS, CDR2 YFSETQ. The CDR3 has 19 amino acids. CDR3: CASSLVGQGDKLAKNIQYF.

The chain recombines TRBV5-1 with TRBJ2-3; the TCRdb D gene call, TRBD2, has no DNA to confirm it. CDR1 SGHRS and CDR2 YFSETQ come from the germline V gene. The CDR3 runs 16 residues. The CDR3 is CASSLLAGVTTDTQYF.

This chain joins TRBV6-2 or TRBV6-3 and TRBJ1-1. The CDR3 spans 13 residues. Germline lookup yields CDR1 MNHEY and CDR2 SVGEGT. This chain's CDR3 is CASKSGMNTEAFF.

The chain joins TRBV5-6 to TRBJ1-1. Per the germline V gene, CDR1 is SGHDT and CDR2 is YYEEEE. The CDR3 is 13 amino acids. The chain's CDR3 is CASSLLTVHEAFF.

The chain uses TRBV7-3 and TRBJ2-3. CDR1 SGHTA and CDR2 FQGTGA come from the germline V gene. The CDR3 has 15 residues. The CDR3 protein is CASSLTSASTDTQYF. The whole variable domain, remainder taken from reference TRBV7-3 and TRBJ2-3, is GAGVSQTPSNKVTEKGKYVELRCDPISGHTALYWYRQSLGQGPEFLIYFQGTGAADDSGLPNDRFFAVRPEGSVSTLKIQRTERGDSAVYLCASSLTSASTDTQYFGPGTRLTVL.

The gene calls are TRBV27 and TRBJ1-1; TCRdb's D call, TRBD1, is unchecked because there is no DNA. There are 15 residues in the CDR3. In germline, CDR1 is MNHEY, CDR2 SMNVEV (reference sequence). Here the CDR3 reads CASSRWDPSLSEAFF.

The rearrangement uses TRBV24-1 and TRBJ2-1. The CDR3 spans 13 residues. The germline V gene has CDR1 KGHDR and CDR2 SFDVKD. This CDR3 is CATSDSLRRGKFF.

The rearrangement uses TRBV7-6 and TRBJ1-2; TCRdb proposes TRBD1, but this gene call is untestable without DNA. CDR3 size: 15 residues. CDR1 is SGHVS and CDR2 is FNYEAQ in the germline V gene. The CDR3 region is CASSLTPGQGRGYTF.

This chain uses TRBV20-1 with TRBJ1-5. The CDR3 has 14 residues. Germline V lookup: CDR1 DFQATT, CDR2 SNEGSKA (reference sequence). This chain's CDR3 is CSAADRDLNQPQHF.

This chain joins TRBV9 and TRBJ2-1; the D gene TCRdb calls, TRBD1, cannot be checked with no DNA. There are 14 residues in the CDR3. Germline CDR1 reads SGDLS; CDR2 reads YYNGEE. This CDR3 reads CASSEGNRGNEQFF.

The chain combines TRBV28 with TRBJ1-6. Germline loops: CDR1 MDHEN, CDR2 SYDVKM. The CDR3 is made up of 14 amino acids. CDR3 region: CASRSGLIYSPLHF.

CDR3 loop: CASSSPGTGDGYTF. The chain employs TRBV7-9 and TRBJ1-2; TCRdb selects TRBD1, and the lack of DNA leaves this call unchecked. The germline V gene has CDR1 SEHNR and CDR2 FQNEAQ (reference sequence). CDR3 length: 14 residues.

The J gene is TRBJ2-7, the V gene TRBV5-6; checking the TCRdb D call of TRBD1 is not possible without DNA. CDR1 is SGHDT and CDR2 is YYEEEE in the germline V gene. The CDR3 is 15 residues long. The CDR3 loop is CASRQLKGGRYEQYF.

The chain is built from TRBV29-1 and TRBJ1-1; absent DNA, TCRdb's TRBD1 call cannot be checked. The CDR3 runs to 13 residues. Per the germline V gene, CDR1 is SQVTM and CDR2 is ANQGSEA. The CDR3 protein is CSVEDGTVLEAFF. The entire variable domain, with the rest obtained from reference TRBV29-1 and TRBJ1-1, is as follows: SAVISQKPSRDICQRGTSLTIQCQVDSQVTMMFWYRQQPGQSLTLIATANQGSEATYESGFVIDKFPISRPNLTFSTLTVSNMSPEDSSIYLCSVEDGTVLEAFFGQGTRLTVV.

J is TRBJ2-2 and V is TRBV6-5; TCRdb picks TRBD2, but there is no DNA to check that call. Germline V gives CDR1 MNHEY, CDR2 SVGAGI. This CDR3 has 17 residues. CDR3 loop: CASSYGRSGSNTGELFF.